A single sample gave rise to the 17 T cell receptor beta chains below, sequenced in a study of shared clonotypes between healthy human individuals. Sequenced by immunoSEQ multiplex PCR; TCRdb stores in-frame clones only, minus some. Here the sample spans about 650,000 clones, around 95% being singletons. Naivety among CD8 cells was defined by CD45RO negativity and positive CCR7 selection, thereby excluding terminally differentiated effector memory CD45RA+ cells. Sequences were obtained from naive CD8+ T cells sorted from blood. These receptors came from a woman in her 30s in good health.

The genes are TRBV7-8 and TRBJ1-4; D is unclear. Germline V gene data show CDR1 as SGHVS and CDR2 as FQNEAQ. Trimming shortened V by 1 base and J by 7 bases, and 19 bases separated the two germline ends. This CDR3 spans 17 amino acids. CDR3 bases: TGTGCCAGCAGCTTAGTTTTCGGGTCGGAGGGTGGTGAAAAACTGTTTTTT. Amino acid sequence: CASSLVFGSEGGEKLFF.

The chain couples TRBV9 to TRBJ1-3; perhaps TRBD1 as D (6 bases). Trimming left V 1 base short and J 4 bases short, with 12 bases between. There are 15 residues in the CDR3. The germline CDR1 and CDR2 sequences are SGDLS and YYNGEE. CDR3 loop: CASSVSGAGGNTIYF. CDR3 DNA sequence: TGTGCCAGCAGCGTATCAGGGGCTGGAGGAAACACCATATATTTT.

The chain has TRBV2 and TRBJ2-1; TRBD2 aligns across 10 bases. Germline values: CDR1 SNHLY, CDR2 FYNNEI. The ends lost 7 bases at V and 4 bases at J; junction bases unmatched: 7. This CDR3 has 15 residues. The CDR3 protein is CASTTLAGQYNEQFF. The CDR3 DNA sequence: TGTGCCAGCACGACACTAGCGGGGCAATACAATGAGCAGTTCTTC.

The sample holds one count of this clone. The V gene is TRBV11-2, the J gene TRBJ2-7, with TRBD2 matching 9 bases. V dropped 1 base and J dropped 3; count of bases not matched to a gene: 4. This CDR3 has 15 amino acids. CDR1 is SGHAT and CDR2 is FQNNGV in the germline V gene. As DNA, the CDR3 is TGTGCCAGCAGCTTAGGGGCTAGCGGGAACTACGAGCAGTACTTC. Its translation is CASSLGASGNYEQYF. Full variable domain (outside the CDR3, taken from reference TRBV11-2 and TRBJ2-7): EAGVAQSPRYKIIEKRQSVAFWCNPISGHATLYWYQQILGQGPKLLIQFQNNGVVDDSQLPKDRFSAERLKGVDSTLKIQPAKLEDSAVYLCASSLGASGNYEQYFGPGTRLTVT.

This rearrangement joins TRBV6-5 to TRBJ1-2; D is unresolved. This CDR3 is 14 amino acids long. The ends were cut back, 2 bases at V and 3 bases at J, with 10 bases in the middle. The germline CDR1 and CDR2 sequences are MNHEY and SVGAGI. CDR3 amino acids: CASSYLEGYYGYTF. The CDR3 bases are TGTGCCAGCAGTTACCTTGAGGGATACTATGGCTACACCTTC.

The CDR3 loop reads CASSPRGGAGTEAFF. The CDR3 DNA reads TGTGCCAGCAGTCCCCGAGGGGGGGCGGGGACTGAAGCTTTCTTT. The V call is TRBV28, the J call TRBJ1-1; D perhaps matches TRBD1 (6 bases). The CDR3 extends over 15 amino acids. V lost 5 bases and J 5 bases, leaving 18 bases between the germline ends. Germline V CDR1 and CDR2: MDHEN, SYDVKM.

The genes are TRBV1 and TRBJ1-1; TRBD1 is the table's D call and was not checked against the DNA. TRBV1 is annotated as a pseudogene. CDR3 length: 16 amino acids. The CDR3 sequence is CTSSQVVRGPDTEAFF. In DNA form, the CDR3 reads TGCACCAGCAGCCAAGTTGTCAGGGGGCCGGACACTGAAGCTTTCTTT.

Points on this clone: At the DNA level, this CDR3 is encoded by other sequences in the same sample as well. The chain has TRBV28 and TRBJ2-7; D is perhaps TRBD2 (5 bases). V shed 5 bases and J shed 4 bases, with 6 bases lying between them. Germline V gene lookup returns CDR1 MDHEN and CDR2 SYDVKM. CDR3 length: 11 residues. CDR3 DNA sequence: TGTGCCAGCAGTAGCGGTTACGAGCAGTACTTC. Amino acid sequence: CASSSGYEQYF.

J is TRBJ1-2 and V is TRBV5-6; D is ambiguous. Trimming pared 1 base from V and 8 bases from J, leaving 18 bases between. Per the germline V gene, CDR1 is SGHDT and CDR2 is YYEEEE. The CDR3 loop spans 15 amino acids. This CDR3 reads CASSLFRLQTPGYTF. CDR3 coding DNA: TGTGCCAGCAGCTTGTTTCGGCTGCAGACTCCGGGCTACACCTTC.

This chain joins TRBV6-5 and TRBJ2-3; TRBD2 matches 10 bases. CDR3 size: 14 residues. With 10 bases clipped from V and 3 bases from J, the junction kept 7 bases outside the gene matches. CDR1 and CDR2 (germline): MNHEY, SVGAGI. CDR3 region: CATRTSGSTDTQYF. In DNA, the CDR3 is TGTGCCACCCGGACTAGCGGATCGACAGATACGCAGTATTTT.

The gene calls are TRBV7-8 and TRBJ2-5, with 7 nucleotides matching TRBD2. Per germline, CDR1 SGHVS and CDR2 FQNEAQ. The length of the CDR3 is 14 residues. The J segment lost 5 bases and the V segment lost 6 bases, leaving 9 bases of the junction unmatched. The CDR3 spells CASRKRGEGETQYF. The CDR3 DNA sequence: TGTGCCAGCAGGAAACGGGGGGAAGGCGAGACCCAGTACTTC.

The V and J genes are TRBV19 and TRBJ2-1, with D perhaps matching TRBD2 (5 bases). Germline CDR1 is LNHDA and CDR2 is SQIVND (reference sequence). V was clipped by 6 bases and J by 5 bases, with 14 bases between them. This CDR3 spans 14 amino acids. CDR3 amino acids: CASSSEGPNNEQFF. The DNA for the CDR3 is TGTGCCAGTAGCTCTGAGGGCCCCAACAATGAGCAGTTCTTC. Combining the CDR3 with reference TRBV19 and TRBJ2-1 gives the whole variable domain DGGITQSPKYLFRKEGQNVTLSCEQNLNHDAMYWYRQDPGQGLRLIYYSQIVNDFQKGDIAEGYSVSREKKESFPLTVTSAQKNPTAFYLCASSSEGPNNEQFFGPGTRLTVL.

The CDR3 sequence: CASSGLVPVLDEQFF. Written as DNA, the CDR3 is TGTGCCAGCAGCGGACTAGTTCCGGTTTTGGATGAGCAGTTCTTC. The chain has TRBV7-9 and TRBJ2-1; 7 bases are shared with TRBD2. The ends lost 5 bases at V and 8 bases at J; junction bases unmatched: 12. The CDR3 contains 15 residues. The germline CDR1 and CDR2 sequences are SEHNR and FQNEAQ (reference sequence).

This sequence joins TRBV7-9 and TRBJ1-1; maybe TRBD1 (5 bases). The germline V gene has CDR1 SEHNR and CDR2 FQNEAQ (reference sequence). Deletions cut 1 base from V and 3 bases from J, with 12 bases between. The CDR3 spans 15 residues. For the CDR3, the DNA is TGTGCCAGCAGCTTAGATGGGGGTGATTACACTGAAGCTTTCTTT. As protein: CASSLDGGDYTEAFF.

The rearrangement joins TRBV5-6 to TRBJ2-1; no firm D call. The V gene lost 0 bases and the J gene lost 7 bases, with 11 bases spanning the gap. This CDR3 comprises 14 residues. Germline CDR1 SGHDT, CDR2 YYEEEE. The CDR3 sequence: CASSLELGENEQFF. For the CDR3, the DNA is TGTGCCAGCAGCTTGGAGCTTGGGGAAAATGAGCAGTTCTTC.

This clone is a singleton in its sample. The rearrangement uses TRBV28 and TRBJ2-1; D is perhaps TRBD1 (8 bases). Germline CDR1 reads MDHEN; CDR2 reads SYDVKM. The germline V and J ends were trimmed by 5 bases and 8 bases, with 16 bases remaining between them. CDR3 length equals 14 residues. This chain's CDR3 is CASSPQQGGHEQFF. The CDR3 region has the DNA TGTGCCAGCAGTCCACAACAGGGGGGGCATGAGCAGTTCTTC.

This clone was seen a single time. CDR3 sequence (DNA): TGCGCCAGCAGCTTGGCTAGCAGCTACTACAATGAGCAGTTCTTC. Protein sequence: CASSLASSYYNEQFF. The chain recombines TRBV5-1 with TRBJ2-1, with D possibly matching TRBD2 (5 bases). Looked up from germline, CDR1 is SGHRS and CDR2 is YFSETQ. V lost 0 bases to trimming and J lost 3 bases, with 10 bases between them. CDR3 length: 15 amino acids.